This T cell receptor beta chain was found in a study of CD8 T cells in Susac syndrome. Overall study context: Treatment status at blood draw for the Susac syndrome patients was therapy-naive, corticosteroids, or intravenous immunoglobulin alone.

Regarding this clonotype: Its target is not known.

Overall study results and limits: About 16 Susac-specific public clones were found in total CD8+ repertoires and 5 or 6 in CD8+ TEMRA repertoires.

An amount of RNA that ranged from about 0.45 to 1 ug was reverse transcribed with random hexamers. TCRdb fed the immunoSEQ multiplex PCR reads into MiXCR, producing one record per CDR3 protein. The sample shows roughly 52,000 distinct CDR3 sequences, 95% of them seen only once. This receptor was identified in a human donor with Susac syndrome. The sample was CD8+ T cells from PBMCs.

The CDR3 reads CSVGGKSSYNEQFF. In DNA form, the CDR3 reads TGCAGCGTTGGTGGGAAGAGCTCCTACAATGAGCAGTTCTTC. The V gene is TRBV29-1, the J gene TRBJ2-1; D not certain. V was clipped by 4 bases and J by 0 bases, with 10 bases between them. Germline V gene lookup returns CDR1 SQVTM and CDR2 ANQGSEA. The CDR3 is 14 residues long.